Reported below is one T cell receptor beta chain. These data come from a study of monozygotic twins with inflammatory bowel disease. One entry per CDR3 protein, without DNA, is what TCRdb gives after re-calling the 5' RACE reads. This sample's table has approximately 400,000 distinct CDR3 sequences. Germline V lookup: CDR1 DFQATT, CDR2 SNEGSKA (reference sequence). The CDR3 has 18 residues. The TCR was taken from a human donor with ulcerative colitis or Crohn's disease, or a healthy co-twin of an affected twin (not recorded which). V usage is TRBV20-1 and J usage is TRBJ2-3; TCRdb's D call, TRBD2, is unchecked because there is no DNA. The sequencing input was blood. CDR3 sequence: CSAPQGAGGLFDTDTQYF.